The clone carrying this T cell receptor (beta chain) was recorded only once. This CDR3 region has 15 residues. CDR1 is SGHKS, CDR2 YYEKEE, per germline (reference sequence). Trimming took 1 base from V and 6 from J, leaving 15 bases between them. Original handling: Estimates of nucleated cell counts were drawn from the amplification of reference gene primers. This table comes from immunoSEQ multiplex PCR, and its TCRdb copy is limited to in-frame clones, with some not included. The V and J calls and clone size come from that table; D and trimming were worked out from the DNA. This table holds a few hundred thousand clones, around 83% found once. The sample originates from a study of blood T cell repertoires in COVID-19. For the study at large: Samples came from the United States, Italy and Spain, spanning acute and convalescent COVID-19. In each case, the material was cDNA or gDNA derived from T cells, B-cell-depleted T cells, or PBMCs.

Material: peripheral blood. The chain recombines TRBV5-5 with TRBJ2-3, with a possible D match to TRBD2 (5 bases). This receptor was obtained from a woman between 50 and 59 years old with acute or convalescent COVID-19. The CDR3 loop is CASSLKRATMDTQYF. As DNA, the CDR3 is TGTGCCAGCAGCTTGAAGAGGGCCACTATGGATACGCAGTATTTT.